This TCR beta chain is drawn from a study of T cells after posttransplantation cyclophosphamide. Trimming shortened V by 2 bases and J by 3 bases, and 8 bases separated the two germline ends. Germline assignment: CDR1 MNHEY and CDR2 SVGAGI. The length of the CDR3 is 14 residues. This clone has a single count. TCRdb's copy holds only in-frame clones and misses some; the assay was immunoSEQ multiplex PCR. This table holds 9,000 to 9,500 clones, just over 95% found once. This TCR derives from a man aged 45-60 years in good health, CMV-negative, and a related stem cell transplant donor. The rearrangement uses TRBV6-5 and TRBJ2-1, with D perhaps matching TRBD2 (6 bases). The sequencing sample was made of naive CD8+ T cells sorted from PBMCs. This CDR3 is CASSYGGDYNEQFF. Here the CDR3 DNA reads TGTGCCAGCAGTTACGGCGGGGACTACAATGAGCAGTTCTTC.